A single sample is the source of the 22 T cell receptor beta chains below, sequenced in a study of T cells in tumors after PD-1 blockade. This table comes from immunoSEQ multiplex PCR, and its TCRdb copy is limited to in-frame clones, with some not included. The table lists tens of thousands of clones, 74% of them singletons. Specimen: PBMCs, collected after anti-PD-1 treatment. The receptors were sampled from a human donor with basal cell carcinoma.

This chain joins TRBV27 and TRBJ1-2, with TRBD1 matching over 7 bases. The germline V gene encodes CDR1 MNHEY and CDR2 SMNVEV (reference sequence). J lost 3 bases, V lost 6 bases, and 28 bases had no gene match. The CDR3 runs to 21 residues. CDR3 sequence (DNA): TGTGCCAGCAGATATCTTTCGATGAAGGGGACAGACAGAAAAATACACTATGGCTACACCTTC. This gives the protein CASRYLSMKGTDRKIHYGYTF.

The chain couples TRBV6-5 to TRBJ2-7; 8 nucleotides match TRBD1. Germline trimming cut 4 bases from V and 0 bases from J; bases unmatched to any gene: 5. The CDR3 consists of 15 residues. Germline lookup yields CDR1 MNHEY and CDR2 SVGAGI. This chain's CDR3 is CASSSTGEASYEQYF. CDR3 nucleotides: TGTGCCAGCAGTTCGACAGGGGAGGCCTCCTACGAGCAGTACTTC.

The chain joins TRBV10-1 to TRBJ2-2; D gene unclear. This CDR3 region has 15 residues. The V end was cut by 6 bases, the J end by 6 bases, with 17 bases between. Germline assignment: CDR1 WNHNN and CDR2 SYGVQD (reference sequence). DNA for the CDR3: TGCGCCAGCAGCAAAGGGCCGAGGAGTTCCGGGGAGCTGTTTTTT. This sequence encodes CASSKGPRSSGELFF.

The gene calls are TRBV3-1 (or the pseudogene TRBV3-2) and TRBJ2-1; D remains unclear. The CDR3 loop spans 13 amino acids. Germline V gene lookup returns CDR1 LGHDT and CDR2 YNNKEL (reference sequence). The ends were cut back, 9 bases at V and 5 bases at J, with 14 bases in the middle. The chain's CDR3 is CASQKRGDNEQFF. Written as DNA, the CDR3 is TGTGCCAGTCAGAAAAGAGGAGACAATGAGCAGTTCTTC.

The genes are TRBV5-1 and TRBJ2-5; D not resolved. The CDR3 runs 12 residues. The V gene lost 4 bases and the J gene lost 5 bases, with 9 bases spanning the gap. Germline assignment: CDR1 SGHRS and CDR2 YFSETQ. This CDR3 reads CASSRMGETQYF. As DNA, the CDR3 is TGCGCCAGCAGCCGTATGGGGGAGACCCAGTACTTC.

CDR3 protein: CASSTRGLAETQYF. CDR3 DNA sequence: TGTGCCAGTAGTACAAGGGGACTAGCAGAGACCCAGTACTTC. The V and J genes are TRBV19 and TRBJ2-5; TRBD2 matches 9 bases. This CDR3 contains 14 residues. The V and J ends lost 4 bases and 4 bases, in that order; junction bases with no gene match: 4. The germline V gene has CDR1 LNHDA and CDR2 SQIVND (reference sequence). Drawing the rest from reference TRBV19 and TRBJ2-5, the complete variable domain is DGGITQSPKYLFRKEGQNVTLSCEQNLNHDAMYWYRQDPGQGLRLIYYSQIVNDFQKGDIAEGYSVSREKKESFPLTVTSAQKNPTAFYLCASSTRGLAETQYFGPGTRLLVL.

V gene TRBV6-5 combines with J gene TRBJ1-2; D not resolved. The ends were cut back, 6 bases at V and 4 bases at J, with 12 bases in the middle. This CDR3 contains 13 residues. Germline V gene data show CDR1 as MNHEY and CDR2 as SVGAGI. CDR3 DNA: TGTGCCAGCAGCGTGGACGGCACCTATGGCTACACCTTC. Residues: CASSVDGTYGYTF.

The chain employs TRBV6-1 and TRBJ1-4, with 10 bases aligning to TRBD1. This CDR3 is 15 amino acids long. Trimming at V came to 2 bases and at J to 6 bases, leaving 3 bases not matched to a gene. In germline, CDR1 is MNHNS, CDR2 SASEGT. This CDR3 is CASSEPGTGDEKLFF. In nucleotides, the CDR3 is TGTGCCAGCAGTGAACCGGGGACAGGGGATGAAAAACTGTTTTTT.

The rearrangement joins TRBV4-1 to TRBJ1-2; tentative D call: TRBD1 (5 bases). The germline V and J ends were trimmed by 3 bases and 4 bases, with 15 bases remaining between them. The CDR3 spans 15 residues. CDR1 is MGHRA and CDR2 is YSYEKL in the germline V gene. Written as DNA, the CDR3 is TGCGCCAGCAGCCACCCCGGCGCAGGGACCTATGGCTACACCTTC. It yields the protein CASSHPGAGTYGYTF.

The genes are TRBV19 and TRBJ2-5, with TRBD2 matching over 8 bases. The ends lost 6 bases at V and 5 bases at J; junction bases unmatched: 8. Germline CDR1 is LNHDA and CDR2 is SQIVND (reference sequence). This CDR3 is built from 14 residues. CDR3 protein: CASSGGAGRETQYF. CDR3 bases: TGTGCCAGTAGCGGGGGGGCCGGGAGGGAGACCCAGTACTTC.

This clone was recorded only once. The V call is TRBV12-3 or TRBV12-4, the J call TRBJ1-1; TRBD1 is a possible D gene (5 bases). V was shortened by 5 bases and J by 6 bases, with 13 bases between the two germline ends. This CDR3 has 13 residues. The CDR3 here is CASSARGGAEAFF. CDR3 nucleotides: TGTGCCAGCAGTGCCCGGGGGGGGGCTGAAGCTTTCTTT.

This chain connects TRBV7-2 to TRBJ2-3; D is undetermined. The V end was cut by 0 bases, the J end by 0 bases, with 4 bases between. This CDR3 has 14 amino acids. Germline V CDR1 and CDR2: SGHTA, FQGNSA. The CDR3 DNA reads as TGTGCCAGCAGCTTAGCTGCCAGCACAGATACGCAGTATTTT. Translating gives CASSLAASTDTQYF. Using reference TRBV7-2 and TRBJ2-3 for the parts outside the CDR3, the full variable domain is GAGVSQSPSNKVTEKGKDVELRCDPISGHTALYWYRQSLGQGLEFLIYFQGNSAPDKSGLPSDRFSAERTGGSVSTLTIQRTQQEDSAVYLCASSLAASTDTQYFGPGTRLTVL.

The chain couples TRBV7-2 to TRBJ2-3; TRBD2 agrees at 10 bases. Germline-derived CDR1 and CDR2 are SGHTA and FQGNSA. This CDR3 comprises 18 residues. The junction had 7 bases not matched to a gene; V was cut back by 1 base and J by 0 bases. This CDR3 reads CASSLVASGGASTDTQYF. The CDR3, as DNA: TGTGCCAGCAGCTTAGTGGCTAGCGGGGGAGCTAGCACAGATACGCAGTATTTT.

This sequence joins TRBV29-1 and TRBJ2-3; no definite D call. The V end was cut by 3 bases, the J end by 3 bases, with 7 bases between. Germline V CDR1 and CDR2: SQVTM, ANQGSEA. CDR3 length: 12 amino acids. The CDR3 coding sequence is TGCAGCGTTGAGATGGGGACAGATACGCAGTATTTT. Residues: CSVEMGTDTQYF.

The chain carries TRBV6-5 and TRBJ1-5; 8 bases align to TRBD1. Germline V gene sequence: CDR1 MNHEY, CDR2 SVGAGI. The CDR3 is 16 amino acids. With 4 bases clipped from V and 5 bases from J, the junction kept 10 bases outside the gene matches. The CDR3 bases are TGTGCCAGCAGTTCCGCAGGGGCAGGGGGCGATCAGCCCCAGCATTTT. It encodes CASSSAGAGGDQPQHF.

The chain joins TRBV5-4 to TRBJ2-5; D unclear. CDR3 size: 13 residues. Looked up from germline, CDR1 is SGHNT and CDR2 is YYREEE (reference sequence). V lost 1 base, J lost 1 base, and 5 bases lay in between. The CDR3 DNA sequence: TGTGCCAGCAGCTTGAACAGCCAAGAGACCCAGTACTTC. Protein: CASSLNSQETQYF.

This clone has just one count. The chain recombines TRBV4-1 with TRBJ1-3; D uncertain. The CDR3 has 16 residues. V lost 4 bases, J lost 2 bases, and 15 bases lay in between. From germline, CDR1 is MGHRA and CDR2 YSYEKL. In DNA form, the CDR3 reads TGCGCCAGCAGCCCGAATTTTCTGGGAACTGGAAACACCATATATTTT. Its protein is CASSPNFLGTGNTIYF.

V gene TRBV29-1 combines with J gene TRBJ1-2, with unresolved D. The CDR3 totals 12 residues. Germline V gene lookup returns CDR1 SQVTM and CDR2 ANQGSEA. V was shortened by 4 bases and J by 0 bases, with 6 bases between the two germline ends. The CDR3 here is CSVGPSNYGYTF. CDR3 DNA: TGCAGCGTTGGACCCTCTAACTATGGCTACACCTTC.

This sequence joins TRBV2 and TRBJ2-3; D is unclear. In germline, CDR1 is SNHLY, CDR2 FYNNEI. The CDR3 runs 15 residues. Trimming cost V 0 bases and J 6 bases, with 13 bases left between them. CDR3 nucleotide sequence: TGTGCCAGCAGTGAAGCGCTTCTCGCTGGGGATACGCAGTATTTT. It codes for CASSEALLAGDTQYF.

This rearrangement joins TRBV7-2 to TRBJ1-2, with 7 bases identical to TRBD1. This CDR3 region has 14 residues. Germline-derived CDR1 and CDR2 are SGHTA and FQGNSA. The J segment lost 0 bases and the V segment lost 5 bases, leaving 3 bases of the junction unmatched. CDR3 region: CASSRDRANYGYTF. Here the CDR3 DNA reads TGTGCCAGCAGCAGGGACAGAGCTAACTATGGCTACACCTTC.

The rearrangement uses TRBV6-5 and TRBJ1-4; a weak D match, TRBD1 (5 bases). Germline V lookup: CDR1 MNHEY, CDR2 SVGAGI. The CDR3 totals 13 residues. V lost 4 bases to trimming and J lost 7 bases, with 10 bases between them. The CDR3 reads CASSSAGSEKLFF. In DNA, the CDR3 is TGTGCCAGCAGTTCCGCAGGGTCTGAAAAACTGTTTTTT.

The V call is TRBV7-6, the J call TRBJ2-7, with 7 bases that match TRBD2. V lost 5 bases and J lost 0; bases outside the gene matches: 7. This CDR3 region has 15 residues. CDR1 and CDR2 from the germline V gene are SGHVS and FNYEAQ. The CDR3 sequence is CASSVSSGDSYEQYF. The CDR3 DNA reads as TGTGCCAGCAGCGTTTCTAGCGGAGACTCCTACGAGCAGTACTTC.